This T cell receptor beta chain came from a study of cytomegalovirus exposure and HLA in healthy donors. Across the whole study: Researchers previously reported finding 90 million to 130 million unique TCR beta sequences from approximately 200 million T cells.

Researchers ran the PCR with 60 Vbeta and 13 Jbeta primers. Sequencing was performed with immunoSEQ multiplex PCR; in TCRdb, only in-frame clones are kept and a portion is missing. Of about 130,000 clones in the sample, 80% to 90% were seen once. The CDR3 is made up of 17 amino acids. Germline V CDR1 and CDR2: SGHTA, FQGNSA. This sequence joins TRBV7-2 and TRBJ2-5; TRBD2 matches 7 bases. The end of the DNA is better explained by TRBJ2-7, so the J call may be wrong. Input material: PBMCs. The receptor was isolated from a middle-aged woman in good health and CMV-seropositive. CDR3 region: CASSSTPMRGRANEQYF. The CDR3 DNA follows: TGTGCCAGCAGCTCCACTCCGATGAGAGGGAGGGCCAACGAGCAGTACTTC.